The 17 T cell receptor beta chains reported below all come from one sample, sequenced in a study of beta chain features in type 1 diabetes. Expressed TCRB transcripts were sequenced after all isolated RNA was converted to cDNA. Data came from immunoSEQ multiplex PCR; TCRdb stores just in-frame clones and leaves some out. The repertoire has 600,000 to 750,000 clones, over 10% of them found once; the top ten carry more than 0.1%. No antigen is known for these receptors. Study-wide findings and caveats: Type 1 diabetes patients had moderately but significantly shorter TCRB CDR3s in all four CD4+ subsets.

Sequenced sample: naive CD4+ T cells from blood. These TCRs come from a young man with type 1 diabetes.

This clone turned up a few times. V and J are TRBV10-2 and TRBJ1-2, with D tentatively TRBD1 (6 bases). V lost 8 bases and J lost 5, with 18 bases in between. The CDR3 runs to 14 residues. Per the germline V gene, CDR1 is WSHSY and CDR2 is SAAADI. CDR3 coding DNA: TGCGCCAGCCTTCGAGGACAGTTTGGGTATGGCTACACCTTC. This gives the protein CASLRGQFGYGYTF.

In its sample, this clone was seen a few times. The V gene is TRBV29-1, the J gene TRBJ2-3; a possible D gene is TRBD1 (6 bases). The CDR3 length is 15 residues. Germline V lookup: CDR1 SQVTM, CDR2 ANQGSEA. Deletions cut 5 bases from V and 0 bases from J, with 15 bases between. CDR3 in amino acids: CSVRRTAPSTDTQYF. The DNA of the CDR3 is TGCAGCGTTAGAAGGACAGCTCCTAGCACAGATACGCAGTATTTT.

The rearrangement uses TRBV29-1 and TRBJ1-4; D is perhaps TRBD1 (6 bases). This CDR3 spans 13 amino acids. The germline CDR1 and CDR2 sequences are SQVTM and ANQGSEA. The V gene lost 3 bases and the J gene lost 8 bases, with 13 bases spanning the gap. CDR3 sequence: CSVERGPGEKLFF. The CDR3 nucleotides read TGCAGCGTTGAGCGGGGGCCAGGCGAAAAACTGTTTTTT.

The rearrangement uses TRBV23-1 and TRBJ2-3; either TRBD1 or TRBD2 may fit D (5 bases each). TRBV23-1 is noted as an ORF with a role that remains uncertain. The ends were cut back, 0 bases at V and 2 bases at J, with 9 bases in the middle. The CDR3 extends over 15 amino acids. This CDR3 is CASSQSGTFTDTQYF. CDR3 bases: TGCGCCAGCAGTCAATCCGGGACCTTCACAGATACGCAGTATTTT.

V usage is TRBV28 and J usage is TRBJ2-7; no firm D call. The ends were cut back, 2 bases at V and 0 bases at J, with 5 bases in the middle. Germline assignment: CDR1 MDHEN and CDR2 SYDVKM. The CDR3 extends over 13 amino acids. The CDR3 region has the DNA TGTGCCAGCAGTTTACCAGACTCCTACGAGCAGTACTTC. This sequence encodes CASSLPDSYEQYF.

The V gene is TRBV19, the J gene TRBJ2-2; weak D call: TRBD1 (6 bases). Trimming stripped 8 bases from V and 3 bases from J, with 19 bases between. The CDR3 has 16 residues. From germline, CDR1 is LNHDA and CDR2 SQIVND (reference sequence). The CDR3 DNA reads TGTGCCAGTCACATTTATGCGCAGGGGCACACCGGGGAGCTGTTTTTT. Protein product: CASHIYAQGHTGELFF.

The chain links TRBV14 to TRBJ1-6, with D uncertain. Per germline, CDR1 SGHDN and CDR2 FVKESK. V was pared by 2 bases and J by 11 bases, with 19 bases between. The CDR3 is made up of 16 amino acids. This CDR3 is CASSQSQPTMIAPLHF. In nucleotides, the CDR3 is TGTGCCAGCAGCCAAAGTCAGCCAACTATGATAGCACCCCTCCACTTT.

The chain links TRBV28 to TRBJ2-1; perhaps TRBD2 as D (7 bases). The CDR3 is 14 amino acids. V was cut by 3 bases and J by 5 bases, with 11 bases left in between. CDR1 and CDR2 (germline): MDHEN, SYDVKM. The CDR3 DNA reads TGTGCCAGCAGTTTTGCGGGGGCTCACAATGAGCAGTTCTTC. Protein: CASSFAGAHNEQFF.

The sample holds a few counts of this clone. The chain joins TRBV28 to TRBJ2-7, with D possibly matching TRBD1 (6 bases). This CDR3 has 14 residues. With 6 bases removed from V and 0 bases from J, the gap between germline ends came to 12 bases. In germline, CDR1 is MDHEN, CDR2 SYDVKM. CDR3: CASSPQGSSYEQYF. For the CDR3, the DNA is TGTGCCAGCAGCCCTCAGGGGAGCTCCTACGAGCAGTACTTC.

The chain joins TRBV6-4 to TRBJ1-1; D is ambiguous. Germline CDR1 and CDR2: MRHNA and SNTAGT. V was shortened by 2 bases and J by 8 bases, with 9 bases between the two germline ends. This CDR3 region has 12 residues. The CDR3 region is CASSDAAGEAFF. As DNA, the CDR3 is TGTGCCAGCAGTGACGCGGCCGGAGAAGCTTTCTTT.

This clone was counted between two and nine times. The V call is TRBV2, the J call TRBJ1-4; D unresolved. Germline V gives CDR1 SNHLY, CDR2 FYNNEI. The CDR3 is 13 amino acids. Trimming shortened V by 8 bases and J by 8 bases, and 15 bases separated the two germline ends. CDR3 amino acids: CASHLTRREKLFF. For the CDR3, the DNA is TGTGCCAGCCATCTTACACGTCGGGAAAAACTGTTTTTT.

DNA for the CDR3: TGTGCCAGCTCACCACCGCCCGCTACTGGGGCACCCCTCCACTTT. As protein: CASSPPPATGAPLHF. The genes are TRBV18 and TRBJ1-6; the D is unclear. Between the trimmed V and J ends, which lost 0 bases and 11 bases, there was a span of 14 bases. CDR1 is KGHSH and CDR2 is LQKENI in the germline V gene. The CDR3 is made up of 15 amino acids.

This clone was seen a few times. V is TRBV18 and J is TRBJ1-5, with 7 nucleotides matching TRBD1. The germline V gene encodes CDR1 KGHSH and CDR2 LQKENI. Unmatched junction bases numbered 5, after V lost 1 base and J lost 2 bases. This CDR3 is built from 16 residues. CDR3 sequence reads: CASSPREGTGNQPQHF. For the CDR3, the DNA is TGTGCCAGCTCACCACGAGAAGGGACAGGCAATCAGCCCCAGCATTTT.

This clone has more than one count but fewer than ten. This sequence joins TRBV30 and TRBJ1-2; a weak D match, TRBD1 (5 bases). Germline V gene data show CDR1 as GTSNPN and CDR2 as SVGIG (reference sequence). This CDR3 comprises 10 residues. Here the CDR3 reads CAAGRDGYTF. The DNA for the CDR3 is TGTGCGGCGGGACGGGACGGCTACACCTTC.

The CDR3 spells CASSQGGVSEQYF. The CDR3, as DNA: TGTGCCAGCTCACAGGGCGGGGTGAGTGAGCAGTACTTC. The gene calls are TRBV18 and TRBJ2-7, with a tentative D call TRBD2 (6 bases). Per germline, CDR1 KGHSH and CDR2 LQKENI. Trimming took off 4 bases at V and 7 bases at J, with 14 bases between the two ends. CDR3 size: 13 residues.

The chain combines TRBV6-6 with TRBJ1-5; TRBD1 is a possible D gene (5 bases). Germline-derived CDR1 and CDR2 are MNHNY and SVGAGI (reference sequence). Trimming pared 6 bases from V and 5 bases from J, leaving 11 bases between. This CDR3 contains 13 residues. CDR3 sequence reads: CASRDRGDQPQHF. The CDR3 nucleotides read TGTGCCAGCAGGGACCGGGGGGATCAGCCCCAGCATTTT.

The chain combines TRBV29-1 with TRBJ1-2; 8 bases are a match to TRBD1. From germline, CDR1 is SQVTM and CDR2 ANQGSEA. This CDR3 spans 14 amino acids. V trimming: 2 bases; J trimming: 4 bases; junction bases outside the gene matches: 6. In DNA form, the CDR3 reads TGCAGCGTTGAACTGGGGACAGGAGGCTATGGCTACACCTTC. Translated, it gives CSVELGTGGYGYTF. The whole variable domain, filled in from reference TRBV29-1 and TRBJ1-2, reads SAVISQKPSRDICQRGTSLTIQCQVDSQVTMMFWYRQQPGQSLTLIATANQGSEATYESGFVIDKFPISRPNLTFSTLTVSNMSPEDSSIYLCSVELGTGGYGYTFGSGTRLTVV.